Below are 4 T cell receptor beta chains sequenced from a single sample in a study of post-analysis software for immune sequencing data. General study results and limits: Included in a set of about 5 TRBV segments more frequent in patients than controls were TRBV5-6, TRBV5-1 and TRBV20-1.

Their target antigens are unknown. Unique molecular identifiers featured in each of the TCR beta cDNA libraries. TCRdb analysed the PCR reads with MiXCR anew, one entry per CDR3 protein. This sample has some 690,000 distinct CDR3 sequences, with 25% to 30% found just once. The sequencing input was blood. The receptors were gathered from a girl aged 5 to 17 with multiple sclerosis.

The rearrangement uses TRBV20-1 and TRBJ2-5, with 7 bases matching TRBD2. This CDR3 has 16 amino acids. The V gene's germline CDR1 is DFQATT and CDR2 SNEGSKA (reference sequence). V lost 1 base and J lost 11; bases outside the gene matches: 19. The CDR3 spells CSARGISGRSYNEQYF. The CDR3 DNA reads TGCAGTGCTAGAGGTATTAGCGGGCGTTCCTACAATGAGCAGTACTTC.

This clonotype was seen ten or more times. The chain joins TRBV20-1 to TRBJ2-7, with 9 bases fitting TRBD2. Unmatched junction bases numbered 14, after V lost 6 bases and J lost 2 bases. Germline-derived CDR1 and CDR2 are DFQATT and SNEGSKA (reference sequence). This CDR3 is built from 16 residues. The CDR3 DNA follows: TGCAGTGCAACGCCTCTCGGACTAGCGCAGACCTACGAGCAGTACTTC. Protein sequence: CSATPLGLAQTYEQYF.

This chain uses TRBV28 with TRBJ1-2; D unclear. CDR1 and CDR2 (germline): MDHEN, SYDVKM. V was shortened by 3 bases and J by 9 bases, with 8 bases between the two germline ends. CDR3 length equals 11 residues. The CDR3 reads CASSFGQSYTF. The CDR3 region has the DNA TGTGCCAGCAGTTTTGGGCAGAGCTACACCTTC.

This clonotype was recorded many times. The V call is TRBV7-9, the J call TRBJ2-7; D is possibly TRBD1 or TRBD2 (5 bases each). The V gene's germline CDR1 is SEHNR and CDR2 FQNEAQ (reference sequence). V was trimmed by 5 bases and J by 2 bases, leaving 13 bases between them. There are 14 residues in the CDR3. CDR3 nucleotides: TGTGCCAGCAGCCCGAGGGACGGAGCCTACGAGCAGTACTTC. Encoded protein: CASSPRDGAYEQYF.